Here is one T cell receptor beta chain with its context. It was negative isolation that provided the CD8+ and CD4+ T cells, whereas TEMRA cells were enriched by FACS. These data are taken from a study of CD8 T cells in Susac syndrome. This CDR3 region has 17 residues. Germline trimming cut 1 base from V and 7 bases from J; bases unmatched to any gene: 5. Looked up from germline, CDR1 is LGHDT and CDR2 is YNNKEL (reference sequence). The authors reverse transcribed about 0.5 to 1 ug RNA with random hexamers. Each CDR3 protein gets one entry after TCRdb re-called the immunoSEQ multiplex PCR reads with MiXCR. The sample records some 120,000 distinct CDR3 sequences, around 95% being singletons.

This chain uses TRBV3-1 with TRBJ2-1, with TRBD2 matching over 15 bases. Sequenced: CD4+ T cells from PBMCs. The source is a human donor in good health. CDR3 protein: CASSQGTSGRASNEQFF. The CDR3 DNA reads TGTGCCAGCAGCCAAGGGACTAGCGGGAGGGCGAGTAATGAGCAGTTCTTC.